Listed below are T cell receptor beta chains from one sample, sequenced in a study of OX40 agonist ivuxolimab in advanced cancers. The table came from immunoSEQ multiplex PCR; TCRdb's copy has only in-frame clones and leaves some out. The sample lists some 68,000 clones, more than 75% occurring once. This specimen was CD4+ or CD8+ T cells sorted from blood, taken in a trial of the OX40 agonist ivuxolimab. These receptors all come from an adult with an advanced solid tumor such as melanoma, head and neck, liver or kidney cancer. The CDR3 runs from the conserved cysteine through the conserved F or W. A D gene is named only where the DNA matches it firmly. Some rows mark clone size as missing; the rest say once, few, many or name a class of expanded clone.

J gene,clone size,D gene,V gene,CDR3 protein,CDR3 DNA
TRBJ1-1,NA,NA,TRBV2,CASSARARTSTEAFF,TGTGCCAGCAGTGCGAGGGCACGTACCTCCACTGAAGCTTTCTTT
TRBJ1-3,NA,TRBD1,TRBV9,CASSDRGYSGNTIYF,TGTGCCAGCAGCGACAGGGGATACTCTGGAAACACCATATATTTT
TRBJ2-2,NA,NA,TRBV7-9,CASSTAGGPGGELFF,TGTGCCAGCAGCACTGCCGGGGGGCCCGGCGGGGAGCTGTTTTTT
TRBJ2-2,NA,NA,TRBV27,CASTRAGMAGELFF,TGTGCCAGCACGCGGGCGGGGATGGCCGGGGAGCTGTTTTTT
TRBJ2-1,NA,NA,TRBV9,CASSVDSMRGEQFF,TGTGCCAGCAGCGTGGACTCTATGAGGGGTGAGCAGTTCTTC
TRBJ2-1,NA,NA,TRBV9,CASSARTDRNEQFF,TGTGCCAGCAGCGCCCGGACTGACCGAAATGAGCAGTTCTTC
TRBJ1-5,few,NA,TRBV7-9,CASSLGDYSNQPQHF,TGTGCCAGCAGCTTAGGGGATTATAGCAATCAGCCCCAGCATTTT
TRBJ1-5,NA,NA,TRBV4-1,CASSQDGWEWGNQPQHF,TGCGCCAGCAGCCAAGATGGCTGGGAGTGGGGCAATCAGCCCCAGCATTTT
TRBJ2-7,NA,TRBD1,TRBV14,CASSQLGTELAYEQYF,TGTGCCAGCAGCCAACTCGGGACAGAACTTGCCTACGAGCAGTACTTC
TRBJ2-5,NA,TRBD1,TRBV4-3,CASSQENRGPETQYF,TGCGCCAGCAGCCAGGAAAACAGGGGTCCAGAGACCCAGTACTTC
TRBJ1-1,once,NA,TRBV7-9,CASTNTGTRANTEAFF,TGTGCCAGCACAAATACCGGGACACGGGCTAACACTGAAGCTTTCTTT
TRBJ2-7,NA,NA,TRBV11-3,CASSLVGFGSSYEQYF,TGTGCCAGCAGCTTAGTGGGGTTCGGTAGCTCCTACGAGCAGTACTTC
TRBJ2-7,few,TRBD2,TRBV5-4,CASSPRASGIYEQYF,TGTGCCAGCAGCCCCCGGGCTAGCGGGATCTACGAGCAGTACTTC
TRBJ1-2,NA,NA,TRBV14,CASSLRAGTANYGYTF,TGTGCCAGCAGCCTAAGGGCCGGTACAGCTAACTATGGCTACACCTTC
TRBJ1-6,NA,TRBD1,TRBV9,CASSVGQGEGFSPLHF,TGTGCCAGCAGCGTAGGTCAGGGGGAAGGATTTTCACCCCTCCACTTT
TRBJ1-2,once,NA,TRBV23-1,CASKTVIYGYTF,TGCGCCAGCAAAACAGTAATCTATGGCTACACCTTC
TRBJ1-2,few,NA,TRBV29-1,CSVTGANYGYTF,TGCAGCGTGACCGGGGCGAATTATGGCTACACCTTC
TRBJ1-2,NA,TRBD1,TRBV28,CASSPRTGGVANYGYTF,TGTGCCAGCAGTCCACGGACAGGGGGAGTAGCTAACTATGGCTACACCTTC
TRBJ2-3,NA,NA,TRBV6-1,CASSARGGGTSTDTQYF,TGTGCCAGCAGTGCCCGGGGAGGGGGGACCTCCACAGATACGCAGTATTTT
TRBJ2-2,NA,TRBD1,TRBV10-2,CASRGTGAGELFF,TGCGCCAGCAGGGGGACAGGGGCCGGGGAGCTGTTTTTT
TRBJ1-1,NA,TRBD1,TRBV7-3,CASSQGGNTEAFF,TGTGCCAGCAGCCAGGGGGGGAACACTGAAGCTTTCTTT
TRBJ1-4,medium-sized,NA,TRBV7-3,CASSPSGGLGEKLFF,TGTGCCAGCAGCCCCTCGGGGGGCCTGGGTGAAAAACTGTTTTTT
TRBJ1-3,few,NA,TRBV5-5,CASRRGGAGNTIYF,TGTGCCAGCAGGCGGGGGGGAGCTGGAAACACCATATATTTT
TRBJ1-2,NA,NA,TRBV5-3,CARSLEQKIYGYTF,TGTGCCAGAAGCTTGGAACAGAAAATCTATGGCTACACCTTC
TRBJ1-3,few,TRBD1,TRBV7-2,CASSLAQGAGNTIYF,TGTGCCAGCAGCTTAGCCCAGGGGGCTGGAAACACCATATATTTT
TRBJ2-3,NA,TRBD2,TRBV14,CASSQVDGGVDTQYF,TGTGCCAGCAGCCAAGTCGACGGGGGGGTAGATACGCAGTATTTT
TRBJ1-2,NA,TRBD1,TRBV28,CASRPTGGEVYGYTF,TGTGCCAGCAGACCAACAGGGGGGGAGGTCTATGGCTACACCTTC
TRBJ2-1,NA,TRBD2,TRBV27,CASSSRGGIFYNEQFF,TGTGCCAGCAGTTCCCGCGGGGGGATTTTTTACAATGAGCAGTTCTTC
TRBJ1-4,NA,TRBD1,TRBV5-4,CASSLAGTSGGQSEKLFF,TGTGCCAGCAGCTTGGCTGGGACCTCAGGGGGCCAGAGTGAAAAACTGTTTTTT
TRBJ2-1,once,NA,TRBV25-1,CASSELRGYNEQFF,TGTGCCAGCAGTGAATTGAGGGGATACAATGAGCAGTTCTTC
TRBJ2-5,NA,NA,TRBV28,CASRTPTEGETQYF,TGTGCCAGCAGAACCCCGACGGAGGGGGAGACCCAGTACTTC
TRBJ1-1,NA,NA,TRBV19,CASSIIGTPGTSNTEAFF,TGTGCCAGTAGTATTATAGGGACCCCCGGGACGTCGAACACTGAAGCTTTCTTT
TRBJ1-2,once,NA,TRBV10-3,CAISRAGTDGYTF,TGTGCCATCAGTCGTGCAGGGACGGATGGCTACACCTTC
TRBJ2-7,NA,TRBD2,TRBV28,CASSPWTSGGLEQYF,TGTGCCAGCAGTCCATGGACTAGCGGGGGTCTCGAGCAGTACTTC
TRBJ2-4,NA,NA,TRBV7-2,CASSFSGVLAKNIQYF,TGTGCCAGCAGCTTCTCAGGGGTTTTAGCCAAAAACATTCAGTACTTC
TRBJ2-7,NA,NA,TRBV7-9,CASSQGGLAGMSSYEQYF,TGTGCCAGCAGCCAAGGGGGCCTAGCGGGTATGAGCTCCTACGAGCAGTACTTC
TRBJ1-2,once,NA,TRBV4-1,CASSHLGGPYGYTF,TGCGCCAGCAGCCACCTTGGGGGACCTTATGGCTACACCTTC
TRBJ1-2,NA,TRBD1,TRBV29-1,CSESTGVSGGYTF,TGCAGCGAATCTACAGGGGTGTCGGGTGGCTACACCTTC
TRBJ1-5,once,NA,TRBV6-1,CASREPGPQHF,TGTGCCAGCAGGGAGCCGGGGCCCCAGCATTTT
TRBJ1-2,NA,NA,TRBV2,CASTIGQFDGYTF,TGTGCCAGCACCATCGGACAGTTCGATGGCTACACCTTC
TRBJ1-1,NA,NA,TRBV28,CASSVADRSSTEAFF,TGTGCCAGCAGTGTAGCCGACAGGTCGTCCACTGAAGCTTTCTTT
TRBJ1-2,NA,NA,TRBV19,CASSIGPGYGYTF,TGTGCCAGTAGTATAGGTCCAGGTTATGGCTACACCTTC
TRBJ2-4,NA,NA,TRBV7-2,CASGPGEAKNIQYF,TGTGCCAGCGGCCCAGGGGAGGCCAAAAACATTCAGTACTTC
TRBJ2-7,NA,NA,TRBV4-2,CASSLAGHYEQYF,TGTGCCAGCAGCTTGGCAGGTCACTACGAGCAGTACTTC
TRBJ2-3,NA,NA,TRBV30,CAWRRGRTDTQYF,TGTGCCTGGAGACGGGGGCGCACAGATACGCAGTATTTT
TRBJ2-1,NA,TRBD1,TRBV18,CASSSRQGASYNEQFF,TGTGCCAGCTCTTCAAGGCAGGGGGCTTCCTACAATGAGCAGTTCTTC
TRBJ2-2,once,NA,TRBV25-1,CASRRAPGGSNTGELFF,TGTGCCAGCAGGCGGGCCCCTGGTGGCTCGAACACCGGGGAGCTGTTTTTT
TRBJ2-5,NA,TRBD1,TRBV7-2,CASSSRTGRAETQYF,TGTGCCAGCAGCTCACGGACAGGAAGGGCAGAGACCCAGTACTTC
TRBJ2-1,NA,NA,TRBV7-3,CASSLTAGLATNEQFF,TGTGCCAGCAGCTTAACGGCGGGATTAGCTACCAATGAGCAGTTCTTC
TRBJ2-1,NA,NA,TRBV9,CASSVVGAGTRFF,NA
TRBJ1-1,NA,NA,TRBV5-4,CASSFRVGGSTEAFF,TGTGCCAGCAGCTTCAGGGTTGGGGGGAGCACTGAAGCTTTCTTT
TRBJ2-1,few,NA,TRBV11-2,CASSYFQGISYNEQFF,TGTGCCAGCAGCTATTTCCAGGGGATATCCTACAATGAGCAGTTCTTC
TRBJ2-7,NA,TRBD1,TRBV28,CASSSSGTGATGQYF,TGTGCCAGCAGTTCGTCCGGGACAGGGGCCACAGGGCAGTACTTC
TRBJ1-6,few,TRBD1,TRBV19,CASSPGGQSYSPLHF,TGTGCCAGTAGTCCTGGGGGACAGTCCTATTCACCCCTCCACTTT
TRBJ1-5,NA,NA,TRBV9,CASSVGSGGSNQPQHF,TGTGCCAGCAGCGTAGGATCGGGCGGTAGCAATCAGCCCCAGCATTTT
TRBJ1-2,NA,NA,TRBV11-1,CASSLAGSSGYTF,TGTGCCAGCAGCTTGGCAGGCTCGAGTGGCTACACCTTC
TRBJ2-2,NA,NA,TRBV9,CASSGQANTGELFF,TGTGCCAGCAGCGGACAGGCGAACACCGGGGAGCTGTTTTTT
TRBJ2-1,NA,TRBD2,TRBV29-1,CSVGQGLAVDEQFF,TGCAGCGTGGGACAAGGACTAGCGGTCGATGAGCAGTTCTTC